Listed here are 5 T cell receptor beta chains from one sample, sequenced in a study of somatic mutations in cytotoxic T cells in rheumatoid arthritis. TCRdb keeps only in-frame clones here, not all; method: immunoSEQ multiplex PCR. The sample yields about 19,000 clones, 85% seen once. Sequencing was done on a sample of CD8+ T cells sorted from blood. The receptors originated from a middle-aged woman with rheumatoid arthritis.

V gene TRBV30 combines with J gene TRBJ2-7; D perhaps matches TRBD1 (5 bases). The V and J ends lost 0 bases and 6 bases respectively, with 9 bases between them. The CDR3 loop spans 12 amino acids. Germline CDR1 is GTSNPN and CDR2 is SVGIG (reference sequence). CDR3 sequence: CAWSVGVGEQYF. CDR3 nucleotide sequence: TGTGCCTGGAGTGTAGGGGTGGGCGAGCAGTACTTC.

This clone was detected once. This rearrangement joins TRBV5-6 to TRBJ1-2, with no clear D. Germline CDR1 and CDR2: SGHDT and YYEEEE. V lost 2 bases, J lost 5 bases, and 16 bases lay in between. The CDR3 covers 15 residues. DNA for the CDR3: TGTGCCAGCAGCTTTGGTTCGAACCAACTTTATGGCTACACCTTC. Amino acids: CASSFGSNQLYGYTF.

As regards this clone: One end of the junction does not line up with germline, which may come from a read error. V is TRBV6-1 and J is TRBJ1-4, with TRBD1 as a possible D gene (5 bases). The CDR3 runs to 14 residues. Germline CDR1 MNHNS, CDR2 SASEGT. CDR3 protein: CASSEARAGEKLFF. The DNA of the CDR3 is TGTGCCAGCAGCGAAGCCAGGGCAGGTGAAAAACTGTTTTTT.

The V call is TRBV6-1, the J call TRBJ2-7; 10 bases are a match to TRBD2. CDR1 is MNHNS, CDR2 SASEGT, per germline. Trimming at V came to 3 bases and at J to 4 bases, leaving 6 bases not matched to a gene. The CDR3 is made up of 15 amino acids. The CDR3 nucleotides are TGTGCCAGCAGTGAGGAGCGGGGGGGCGGATACGAGCAGTACTTC. Translated: CASSEERGGGYEQYF.

The CDR3 protein is CASSLARDSYEQYF. In DNA, the CDR3 is TGCGCCAGCAGCTTGGCTCGGGACTCCTACGAGCAGTACTTC. V is TRBV5-1 and J is TRBJ2-7, with a tentative D call TRBD2 (5 bases). V gave up 0 bases and J gave up 0 bases, with 7 bases separating them. The germline V gene encodes CDR1 SGHRS and CDR2 YFSETQ. The CDR3 extends over 14 amino acids.